Listed below are T cell receptor beta chains from one sample, sequenced in a study of blood T cell repertoires in COVID-19. Profiling relied on immunoSEQ multiplex PCR, and the TCRdb table lists in-frame clones only, not all of them. The data hold roughly 100,000 clones, with about 90% observed a single time. Sequencing was done on a sample of peripheral blood. The receptors shown here come from a human donor with active COVID-19. The donor label of this sample is uncertain. CDR3s include the opening cysteine and the closing phenylalanine or tryptophan. The order of the fields is clone size, V gene, J gene, D gene, CDR3 protein, CDR3 DNA. D genes are given only for firm matches. Clone sizes are given selectively: once, few, many, or a class where the clone is expanded.

NA	TRBV2	TRBJ2-1	NA	CASGGANSNEQFF	TGTGCCAGCGGGGGGGCCAATTCGAATGAGCAGTTCTTC
NA	TRBV5-4	TRBJ2-3	NA	CASSPVSTDTQYF	TGTGCCAGCAGCCCGGTTTCGACAGATACGCAGTATTTT
NA	TRBV14	TRBJ1-2	TRBD1	CASSQRGTGRLRGSRYGYTF	TGTGCCAGCAGCCAGCGAGGGACAGGGCGGCTACGTGGTTCTCGGTATGGCTACACCTTC
NA	TRBV4-2	TRBJ1-1	NA	CASSQDGSRRGNTEAFF	TGTGCCAGCAGCCAAGACGGTTCTAGAAGGGGGAACACTGAAGCTTTCTTT
NA	TRBV19	TRBJ1-1	TRBD1	CASSQGGSATEAFF	TGTGCCAGTAGTCAGGGGGGCAGCGCCACTGAAGCTTTCTTT
NA	TRBV6-5	TRBJ1-5	TRBD1	CASSPGTGGNQPQHF	TGTGCCAGCAGCCCAGGGACAGGGGGAAACCAGCCCCAGCATTTT
once	TRBV6-6	TRBJ2-1	NA	CASSSMRERLFF	TGTGCCAGCAGTTCCATGAGGGAGCGGCTGTTCTTC
NA	TRBV28	TRBJ1-2	TRBD1	CASCVRTGNYGYTF	TGTGCCAGCTGCGTGCGGACAGGGAACTATGGCTACACCTTC
NA	TRBV19	TRBJ2-5	TRBD2	CASRTSGGTETQYF	TGTGCCAGCCGGACTAGCGGGGGGACGGAGACCCAGTACTTC
NA	TRBV6-1	TRBJ2-1	TRBD2	CASSGPSGGSYNEQFF	TGTGCCAGCAGTGGGCCTAGCGGGGGTAGCTACAATGAGCAGTTCTTC
once	TRBV9	TRBJ2-7	TRBD1	CASSVGDSLGQRSYEQYF	TGTGCCAGCAGCGTAGGGGACAGCCTAGGTCAGCGTAGCTACGAGCAGTACTTC
once	TRBV28	TRBJ1-2	TRBD1	CASSLGQGVYLNYGYTF	TGTGCCAGCAGCCTTGGACAGGGGGTATATCTTAACTATGGCTACACCTTC
NA	TRBV3-1/TRBV3-2	TRBJ1-1	NA	CASSQIVNTEAFF	TGTGCCAGCAGCCAGATAGTAAACACTGAAGCTTTCTTT
NA	TRBV5-6	TRBJ2-1	NA	CASAGRDSGYNEQFF	TGTGCCAGCGCAGGACGGGACTCGGGTTACAATGAGCAGTTCTTC
NA	TRBV6-2/TRBV6-3	TRBJ2-7	TRBD1	CASSTPDRAYEQYF	TGTGCCAGCAGTACGCCGGACAGGGCCTACGAGCAGTACTTC
NA	TRBV24-1	TRBJ2-2	NA	CATGDRNTGELFF	TGTGCCACCGGAGACAGGAACACCGGGGAGCTGTTTTTT
NA	TRBV9	TRBJ1-1	NA	CASSVGGVGTEAFF	TGTGCCAGCAGCGTAGGAGGAGTTGGCACTGAAGCTTTCTTT
NA	TRBV6-5	TRBJ2-7	TRBD1	CASSPPGQMGEQYF	TGTGCCAGCAGTCCTCCGGGACAGATGGGAGAGCAGTACTTC
NA	TRBV5-6	TRBJ2-7	TRBD2	CASGDPGLAGGPGSYEQYF	TGTGCCAGCGGCGACCCGGGACTAGCGGGGGGCCCAGGGTCCTACGAGCAGTACTTC
NA	TRBV19	TRBJ1-2	TRBD1	CASTPGQGIPYGYTF	TGTGCCAGTACCCCGGGACAGGGGATTCCCTATGGCTACACCTTC
once	TRBV3-1/TRBV3-2	TRBJ1-4	TRBD1	CASSQDLGAGGKEKLFF	TGTGCCAGCAGCCAAGATCTTGGAGCAGGGGGGAAGGAAAAACTGTTTTTT
NA	TRBV6-5	TRBJ1-3	NA	CASTLSQGIGNTIYF	TGTGCCAGCACCCTATCCCAGGGAATTGGAAACACCATATATTTT
NA	TRBV2	TRBJ2-3	NA	CASSLSTDTQYF	TGTGCCAGCAGTCTTAGCACAGATACGCAGTATTTT
few	TRBV21-1	TRBJ1-1	NA	CASSPRRTRNTEAFF	TGTGCCAGCAGCCCTCGTCGTACGAGGAACACTGAAGCTTTCTTT
once	TRBV5-4	TRBJ2-7	NA	CASNSPRGEQYF	TGTGCCAGCAACTCCCCCCGGGGGGAGCAGTACTTC
once	TRBV12-3/TRBV12-4	TRBJ2-7	NA	CASRAGRYYEQYF	TGTGCCAGCAGGGCGGGCCGCTACTACGAGCAGTACTTC
NA	TRBV14	TRBJ1-2	NA	CASSQGLEGGPIGYTF	TGTGCCAGCAGCCAAGGCCTCGAAGGGGGTCCGATTGGCTACACCTTC
NA	TRBV7-2	TRBJ1-2	NA	CASSLGGGYGYTF	TGTGCCAGCAGCTTAGGAGGGGGTTATGGCTACACCTTC
NA	TRBV7-2	TRBJ2-7	TRBD2	CASSSGTSGGGFYEQYF	TGTGCCAGCAGTTCCGGGACTAGCGGGGGGGGCTTCTACGAGCAGTACTTC
once	TRBV7-8	TRBJ2-7	TRBD1	CASSRQGYEQYF	TGTGCCAGCAGCCGACAGGGGTACGAGCAGTACTTC
NA	TRBV5-8	TRBJ1-2	NA	CASSLVGGNYGYTF	TGTGCCAGCAGCTTGGTTGGGGGGAACTATGGCTACACCTTC
NA	TRBV28	TRBJ2-3	NA	CASSPAWSYTQYF	TGTGCCAGCAGTCCGGCTTGGAGCTACACGCAGTATTTT
NA	TRBV10-1	TRBJ2-3	TRBD1	CASSEPGTGSDTQYF	TGCGCCAGCAGTGAGCCCGGGACAGGGAGCGATACGCAGTATTTT
NA	TRBV24-1	TRBJ2-3	NA	CATSQPGQPSTDTQYF	TGTGCCACTTCCCAGCCTGGACAGCCGAGCACAGATACGCAGTATTTT
NA	TRBV19	TRBJ2-3	TRBD2	CASTLGLAGAGDTQYF	TGTGCCAGTACCCTCGGACTAGCGGGGGCCGGAGATACGCAGTATTTT
NA	TRBV2	TRBJ1-1	NA	CASTRGGTEAFF	TGTGCCAGCACCAGGGGTGGCACTGAAGCTTTCTTT
NA	TRBV6-6	TRBJ2-7	NA	CASSYSGDRRGDEQYF	TGTGCCAGCAGTTACTCGGGAGATAGGAGGGGAGACGAGCAGTACTTC
NA	TRBV5-6	TRBJ1-2	TRBD1	CASSLRETGMYYGYTF	TGTGCCAGCAGCCTGAGGGAGACAGGGATGTACTATGGCTACACCTTC
NA	TRBV25-1	TRBJ2-2	TRBD2	CASGPGLAGGNTGELFF	TGTGCCAGCGGGCCGGGACTAGCGGGGGGGAACACCGGGGAGCTGTTTTTT
NA	TRBV7-9	TRBJ2-5	TRBD1	CASSLSDRPSGTQYF	TGTGCCAGCAGCTTATCGGACAGGCCATCGGGGACCCAGTACTTC
NA	TRBV7-2	TRBJ1-2	NA	CASRATGAYGYTF	TGTGCCAGCAGGGCGACAGGAGCCTATGGCTACACCTTC
NA	TRBV6-5	TRBJ2-7	NA	CASSQQGYEQYF	TGTGCCAGCAGCCAACAGGGCTACGAGCAGTACTTC
NA	TRBV9	TRBJ1-2	TRBD1	CASSPLSDRDTPANYGYTF	TGTGCCAGCAGCCCCCTGTCGGACAGGGACACACCCGCTAACTATGGCTACACCTTC
once	TRBV27	TRBJ2-3	TRBD2	CASSFGRGVGDTQYF	TGTGCCAGCAGTTTTGGGCGGGGGGTTGGAGATACGCAGTATTTT
NA	TRBV5-4	TRBJ2-1	TRBD2	CASSPTSGGAEEQFF	TGTGCCAGCAGCCCCACTAGCGGGGGGGCCGAGGAGCAGTTCTTC
NA	TRBV28	TRBJ2-5	NA	CASSPRDIQETQYF	TGTGCCAGCAGTCCCCGGGACATACAAGAGACCCAGTACTTC
NA	TRBV5-1	TRBJ2-1	TRBD2	CASSPVTSGENYNEQFF	TGCGCCAGCAGCCCGGTTACTAGCGGGGAAAACTACAATGAGCAGTTCTTC
NA	TRBV18	TRBJ1-3	NA	CASSPEGLSGNTIYF	TGTGCCAGCTCACCGGAAGGACTGTCTGGAAACACCATATATTTT
NA	TRBV2	TRBJ2-1	NA	CASSEYPGLSYNEQFF	TGTGCCAGCAGTGAATACCCGGGACTTTCCTACAATGAGCAGTTCTTC